This T cell receptor beta chain was sequenced in a study of resident and recirculating memory T cells in vitiligo. Points from the study as a whole: Sequences differed between biopsy sites and patients, suggesting private specificity.

Looked up from germline, CDR1 is MNHEY and CDR2 is SVGAGI. The length of the CDR3 is 13 residues. V was shortened by 6 bases and J by 11 bases, with 19 bases between the two germline ends. With regard to this clone: Antigen specificity is unknown.

Repertoires were generated with immunoSEQ multiplex PCR, while TCRdb's copy carries only in-frame clones and drops some. The sample lists around 40,000 clones, around 90% occurring once. What was sequenced was blood. The V call is TRBV6-5, the J call TRBJ1-1; weak D call: TRBD1 (6 bases). The clonotype was recovered from a male donor with vitiligo. CDR3 DNA: TGTGCCAGCAGCACCCTTCAGTGGGGGCAGGCTTTCTTT. The encoded protein is CASSTLQWGQAFF.